The 30 T cell receptor beta chains below were found in one sample sequenced in a study of cytomegalovirus exposure and HLA in healthy donors. A multiplex PCR was run with 60 Vbeta primers and 13 Jbeta primers. Measured with immunoSEQ multiplex PCR; TCRdb has only the in-frame clones, and not every one. The sample lists some 150,000 clones; approximately 10% were seen once. The sequencing input was PBMCs. The receptor set was obtained from a woman in her 40s in good health and CMV-seropositive.

This clone was seen only a few times. The chain has TRBV11-1 and TRBJ2-1; tentatively, D is TRBD1 (6 bases). Looked up from germline, CDR1 is SGHAT and CDR2 is FQDESV (reference sequence). With 2 bases removed from V and 7 bases from J, the gap between germline ends came to 6 bases. The CDR3 totals 12 residues. In DNA, the CDR3 is TGTGCCAGCAGCTTACAGGGGAATGAGCAGTTCTTC. It specifies CASSLQGNEQFF.

The J gene is TRBJ1-1, the V gene TRBV7-2; D gene ambiguous. Trimming cost V 0 bases and J 11 bases, with 16 bases left between them. The germline CDR1 and CDR2 sequences are SGHTA and FQGNSA. The CDR3 length is 14 residues. In nucleotides, the CDR3 is TGTGCCAGCAGCTTAGCGCCCGAGGGCCCGGGGGCTTTCTTT. It codes for CASSLAPEGPGAFF.

The rearrangement uses TRBV7-2 and TRBJ1-1; 8 positions agree with TRBD1. Unmatched junction bases numbered 2, after V lost 4 bases and J lost 7 bases. The CDR3 sequence is 12 residues long. Germline loops: CDR1 SGHTA, CDR2 FQGNSA. CDR3 bases: TGTGCCAGCAGCTGGACAGGGCTTGAAGCTTTCTTT. This codes for CASSWTGLEAFF.

This clone was counted only a few times. The genes are TRBV2 and TRBJ2-7, with 12 bases fitting TRBD1. The CDR3 length is 13 residues. Per the germline V gene, CDR1 is SNHLY and CDR2 is FYNNEI. Germline trimming cut 8 bases from V and 4 bases from J; bases unmatched to any gene: 3. This CDR3 is CASRDRGLYEQYF. As DNA, the CDR3 is TGTGCCAGCCGGGACAGGGGGCTGTACGAGCAGTACTTC.

The chain uses TRBV5-1 and TRBJ2-3, with 9 bases identical to TRBD2. Trimming at V came to 4 bases and at J to 5 bases, leaving 11 bases not matched to a gene. The CDR3 is 16 amino acids. Germline V gene sequence: CDR1 SGHRS, CDR2 YFSETQ. DNA for the CDR3: TGCGCCAGCAGCCCCCTGGGGCGGGGGGGCGGAGATACGCAGTATTTT. Its translation: CASSPLGRGGGDTQYF. Together with reference TRBV5-1 and TRBJ2-3, the CDR3 gives the full variable domain: KAGVTQTPRYLIKTRGQQVTLSCSPISGHRSVSWYQQTPGQGLQFLFEYFSETQRNKGNFPGRFSGRQFSNSRSEMNVSTLELGDSALYLCASSPLGRGGGDTQYFGPGTRLTVL.

This rearrangement joins TRBV19 to TRBJ1-6, with 8 nucleotides matching TRBD1. The germline CDR1 and CDR2 sequences are LNHDA and SQIVND (reference sequence). Unmatched junction bases numbered 10, after V lost 7 bases and J lost 8 bases. The CDR3 extends over 15 amino acids. DNA for the CDR3: TGTGCCAGTACCGCGACAGGGGCCCGTGATTCACCCCTCCACTTT. Encoded protein: CASTATGARDSPLHF.

About this clone: Relative to the germline gene, one junction end is altered; a read error may explain this. The chain carries TRBV5-1 and TRBJ1-5, with 8 bases fitting TRBD1. The CDR3 consists of 15 residues. Germline V gene lookup returns CDR1 SGHRS and CDR2 YFSETQ. Written as DNA, the CDR3 is TGCGCCAGCAGCTTTGGAACAGGGGGAGACCAGCACCAGCATTTT. It encodes CASSFGTGGDQHQHF. The whole variable domain, remainder taken from reference TRBV5-1 and TRBJ1-5, is KAGVTQTPRYLIKTRGQQVTLSCSPISGHRSVSWYQQTPGQGLQFLFEYFSETQRNKGNFPGRFSGRQFSNSRSEMNVSTLELGDSALYLCASSFGTGGDQHQHFGDGTRLSIL.

The J gene is TRBJ1-1, the V gene TRBV6-4; tentative D call: TRBD1 (6 bases). The V end was cut by 2 bases, the J end by 11 bases, with 15 bases between. Germline CDR1 reads MRHNA; CDR2 reads SNTAGT. The CDR3 runs 13 residues. The CDR3 reads CASSDPIGGRAFF. CDR3 DNA: TGTGCCAGCAGTGACCCTATTGGGGGCCGGGCTTTCTTT.

This clone has a handful of counts. The chain combines TRBV5-1 with TRBJ2-7, with TRBD1 as a possible D gene (6 bases). Trimming removed 0 bases from V and 2 bases from J, with 12 bases in between. Germline loops: CDR1 SGHRS, CDR2 YFSETQ. The CDR3 contains 15 residues. DNA of the CDR3: TGCGCCAGCAGCTTGGGACCCGGGGACACCTACGAGCAGTACTTC. As protein: CASSLGPGDTYEQYF.

The chain has TRBV6-5 and TRBJ1-1; D unresolved. Germline CDR1 MNHEY, CDR2 SVGAGI. The CDR3 extends over 16 amino acids. V lost 0 bases to trimming and J lost 6 bases, with 17 bases between them. CDR3 in DNA: TGTGCCAGCAGTTACTCAACCCTCCGGTCCCCCCCTGAAGCTTTCTTT. This gives the protein CASSYSTLRSPPEAFF.

This clone has a handful of counts. This chain joins TRBV29-1 and TRBJ1-5; D is ambiguous. The CDR3 is 8 residues long. V lost 8 bases to trimming and J lost 9 bases, with 5 bases between them. CDR1 and CDR2 (germline): SQVTM, ANQGSEA. For the CDR3, the DNA is TGCAGCCCTCGGCCCCAGCATTTT. Translated, it gives CSPRPQHF.

The CDR3 here is CAITPGEGVGEQYF. As DNA, the CDR3 is TGTGCCATCACCCCGGGGGAGGGTGTTGGCGAGCAGTACTTC. The V gene is TRBV10-3, the J gene TRBJ2-7; 7 nucleotides align to TRBD2. This CDR3 comprises 14 residues. Trimming cost V 7 bases and J 6 bases; bases outside gene matches: 12. Germline CDR1 is ENHRY and CDR2 is SYGVKD.

The table lists this clone with a few counts. The chain couples TRBV7-9 to TRBJ2-7; D not certain. Trimming removed 4 bases at V and 6 bases at J, with 7 bases between. The CDR3 covers 11 residues. Germline-derived CDR1 and CDR2 are SEHNR and FQNEAQ (reference sequence). CDR3 in amino acids: CASSSEVEQYF. The CDR3 nucleotides read TGTGCCAGCAGCTCTGAGGTCGAGCAGTACTTC.

This clone was counted between two and nine times. The chain has TRBV6-5 and TRBJ1-5; the match to TRBD1 covers 8 bases. The V gene end was trimmed by 4 bases and the J gene end by 4 bases; junction bases not matched to a gene: 6. In germline, CDR1 is MNHEY, CDR2 SVGAGI. The CDR3 is made up of 15 amino acids. The CDR3 nucleotides read TGTGCCAGCAGTTTAGGACAGGGCGGGAATCAGCCCCAGCATTTT. It codes for CASSLGQGGNQPQHF.

This clone turned up a few times. CDR3 amino acids: CASGNYGGKLFF. In nucleotides, the CDR3 is TGTGCCAGCGGAAACTACGGTGGAAAACTGTTTTTT. The chain uses TRBV6-5 and TRBJ1-4; unclear D gene. Germline loops: CDR1 MNHEY, CDR2 SVGAGI. V lost 8 bases and J 10 bases, leaving 14 bases between the germline ends. The CDR3 loop spans 12 amino acids.

V is TRBV5-4 and J is TRBJ2-3, with a tentative D call TRBD1 (5 bases). The CDR3 length is 16 residues. The V end lost 0 bases, the J end lost 6 bases, and 17 bases lay between the germline ends. Germline values: CDR1 SGHNT, CDR2 YYREEE (reference sequence). CDR3 DNA sequence: TGTGCCAGCAGCTTGGGGAAAAACCAGGGTCTCGATACGCAGTATTTT. Residues: CASSLGKNQGLDTQYF. Filled out from reference TRBV5-4 and TRBJ2-3, the complete variable domain reads ETGVTQSPTHLIKTRGQQVTLRCSSQSGHNTVSWYQQALGQGPQFIFQYYREEENGRGNFPPRFSGLQFPNYSSELNVNALELDDSALYLCASSLGKNQGLDTQYFGPGTRLTVL.

V and J are TRBV6-5 and TRBJ1-1; D remains ambiguous. This CDR3 has 12 residues. The germline gives CDR1 MNHEY, CDR2 SVGAGI. V was cut by 6 bases and J by 0 bases, with 5 bases left in between. The CDR3 protein is CASRALNTEAFF. CDR3 DNA: TGTGCCAGCAGAGCCCTGAACACTGAAGCTTTCTTT.

This clone has just a few counts. This rearrangement joins TRBV7-9 to TRBJ2-3; 8 bases fit TRBD2. The CDR3 runs to 14 residues. The germline gives CDR1 SEHNR, CDR2 FQNEAQ (reference sequence). V shed 8 bases and J 5 bases; nucleotides not matched to a gene: 9. CDR3 region: CASDTERGKDTQYF. The CDR3 DNA reads as TGTGCCAGCGATACGGAGCGGGGGAAAGATACGCAGTATTTT.

This clone showed up just a few times. The chain couples TRBV27 to TRBJ1-6; tentative D call: TRBD1 (6 bases). V lost 7 bases, J lost 7 bases, and 17 bases lay in between. The CDR3 contains 15 residues. CDR1 is MNHEY, CDR2 SMNVEV, per germline (reference sequence). The CDR3 is CASKGRGRRNSPLHF. CDR3 DNA sequence: TGTGCCAGCAAGGGCAGGGGACGAAGAAATTCACCCCTCCACTTT.

Only a few counts were recorded for this clone. The V call is TRBV6-6, the J call TRBJ1-4; 8 nucleotides agree with TRBD1. Looked up from germline, CDR1 is MNHNY and CDR2 is SVGAGI (reference sequence). Germline trimming cut 5 bases from V and 3 bases from J; bases unmatched to any gene: 2. The CDR3 extends over 14 amino acids. The CDR3 loop is CASSETGANEKLFF. CDR3 coding DNA: TGTGCCAGCAGTGAGACAGGGGCTAATGAAAAACTGTTTTTT.

DNA for the CDR3: TGTGCCAGCAGCCGATCGGACAGGGTGGGAACTGAAGCTTTCTTT. Residues: CASSRSDRVGTEAFF. The V call is TRBV4-2, the J call TRBJ1-1, with 8 nucleotides matching TRBD1. With 4 bases clipped from V and 5 bases from J, the junction kept 9 bases outside the gene matches. Germline CDR1 reads LGHNA; CDR2 reads YNFKEQ. The CDR3 has 15 residues.

A note on this clone: Other DNA sequences from this sample encode an identical CDR3 as well. In DNA, the CDR3 is TGCGCCAGCAGCTTGGCAGGCACAGATACGCAGTATTTT. This translates into CASSLAGTDTQYF. The V gene is TRBV5-1, the J gene TRBJ2-3, with D unresolved. This CDR3 contains 13 residues. Trimming pared 0 bases from V and 1 base from J, leaving 3 bases between. Looked up from germline, CDR1 is SGHRS and CDR2 is YFSETQ.

V usage is TRBV5-1 and J usage is TRBJ1-1; D gene uncertain. The V gene lost 5 bases and the J gene lost 4 bases, with 15 bases spanning the gap. This CDR3 is 14 amino acids long. Germline V gene lookup returns CDR1 SGHRS and CDR2 YFSETQ. This chain's CDR3 is CASRPLISITEAFF. The CDR3, as DNA: TGCGCCAGCAGGCCCCTAATAAGTATCACTGAAGCTTTCTTT.

The chain couples TRBV4-3 to TRBJ2-5; D unclear. V was pared by 0 bases and J by 5 bases, with 13 bases between. Germline CDR1 reads LGHNA; CDR2 reads YSLEER. The CDR3 covers 15 residues. The CDR3 nucleotides are TGCGCCAGCAGCCAAGAGCCTAGTCGGTTGGAGACCCAGTACTTC. Its translation: CASSQEPSRLETQYF.

The J gene is TRBJ2-7, the V gene TRBV14, with 7 bases aligning to TRBD2. This CDR3 has 12 residues. Germline-derived CDR1 and CDR2 are SGHDN and FVKESK. Unmatched junction bases numbered 9, after V lost 4 bases and J lost 12 bases. CDR3 region: CASSPGGGRRYF. CDR3 DNA sequence: TGTGCCAGCAGCCCTGGGGGGGGAAGGAGGTACTTC.

This clone was detected a few times. This CDR3 is CASRPSGERNTQYF. The CDR3 region has the DNA TGTGCCAGCAGACCTAGCGGGGAACGGAATACGCAGTATTTT. The chain links TRBV6-1 to TRBJ2-3, with 9 bases aligning to TRBD2. This CDR3 region has 14 residues. J lost 7 bases, V lost 6 bases, and 8 bases had no gene match. Germline CDR1 and CDR2: MNHNS and SASEGT.

Points on this clone: This CDR3 is also generated by other DNA sequences in the sample. The chain combines TRBV19 with TRBJ2-3; D is ambiguous. Trimming removed 1 base at V and 0 bases at J, with 8 bases between. The CDR3 totals 15 residues. The germline CDR1 and CDR2 sequences are LNHDA and SQIVND (reference sequence). CDR3: CASSIGFTSTDTQYF. The CDR3 coding sequence is TGTGCCAGTAGTATAGGGTTTACTAGCACAGATACGCAGTATTTT.

This clone was seen a handful of times. This rearrangement joins TRBV5-1 to TRBJ2-6, with no clear D. Per the germline V gene, CDR1 is SGHRS and CDR2 is YFSETQ. V was pared by 4 bases and J by 3 bases, with 8 bases between. The CDR3 runs 14 residues. DNA for the CDR3: TGCGCCAGCAGCCCCCCAGGTGGGGCCAACGTCCTGACTTTC. Protein product: CASSPPGGANVLTF.

CDR3 bases: TGTGCCAGCAGCCAAGGCAGGACTAGCGGGGGCTACAATGAGCAGTTCTTC. This gives the protein CASSQGRTSGGYNEQFF. V usage is TRBV4-2 and J usage is TRBJ2-1; 13 bases align to TRBD2. Germline CDR1 reads LGHNA; CDR2 reads YNFKEQ. The CDR3 is 17 residues long. Trimming took 1 base from V and 3 from J; bases not matched to a gene: 3.

The J gene is TRBJ2-3, the V gene TRBV7-3; 7 bases match TRBD1. Germline V gives CDR1 SGHTA, CDR2 FQGTGA. The junction had 7 bases not matched to a gene; V was cut back by 4 bases and J by 6 bases. This CDR3 has 14 amino acids. CDR3 sequence (DNA): TGTGCCAGCAGCTCGACAGGGACGGCTGATACGCAGTATTTT. Encoded protein: CASSSTGTADTQYF.